The clone carrying this T cell receptor (beta chain) was seen a single time. The data belong to a study of T cell repertoires and HLA-DP antigens. Data came from immunoSEQ multiplex PCR; TCRdb stores just in-frame clones and leaves some out. The sample consists of about 2,500 clones, less than 80% of them appearing once. CD4+ cells expanded for more than 13 days were restimulated about 25 h with allogeneic-DPB1 HeLa cells. HeLa stimulator cells carried retrovirally transduced HLA-DPA1/DPB1, HLA-DM, invariant chain and CD80. The clonotype comes from a man aged 60-69 years in good health and CMV-seronegative. Material for sequencing was CD137- CD4+ T cells from cultured PBMCs.

The CDR3, as DNA: TGTGCTACCGGAGGGGGCGTAGCTTTGGGGGAGCTGTTTTTT. Amino acid sequence: CATGGGVALGELFF. The V gene is TRBV12-5, the J gene TRBJ2-2, with D possibly matching TRBD1 (7 bases). Trimming shortened V by 10 bases and J by 8 bases, and 20 bases separated the two germline ends. Germline-derived CDR1 and CDR2 are LGHNT and FRNRAP. CDR3 size: 14 residues.